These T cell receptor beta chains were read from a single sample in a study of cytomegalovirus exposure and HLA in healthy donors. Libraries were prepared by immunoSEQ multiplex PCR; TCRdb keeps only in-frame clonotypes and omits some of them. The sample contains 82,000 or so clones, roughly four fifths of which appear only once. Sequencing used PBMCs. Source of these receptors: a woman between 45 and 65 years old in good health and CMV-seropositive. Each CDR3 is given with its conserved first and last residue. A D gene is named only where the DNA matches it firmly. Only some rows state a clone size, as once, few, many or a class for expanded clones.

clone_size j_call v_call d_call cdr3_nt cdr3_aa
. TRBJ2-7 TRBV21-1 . . CASSKVASGNSYEQYF
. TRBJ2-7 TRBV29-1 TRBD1 TGCAGCGTTGGGAGGATATTGGACAGGGATAGGTACGAGCAGTACTTC CSVGRILDRDRYEQYF
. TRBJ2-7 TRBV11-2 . TGTGCCAGCAGCTTCCCCCTTTCCTACGAGCAGTACTTC CASSFPLSYEQYF
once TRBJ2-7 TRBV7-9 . TGTGCCAGCAGTTTCGGACTCTCCACCTACGAGCAGTACTTC CASSFGLSTYEQYF
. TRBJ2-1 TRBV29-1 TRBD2 TGCAGCGTTCACCCGAGTAGCGGGTGGAATGAGCAGTTCTTC CSVHPSSGWNEQFF
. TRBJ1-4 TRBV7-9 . TGTGCCAGCAGCTTGGTAGGCAGGAATGAAAAACTGTTTTTT CASSLVGRNEKLFF
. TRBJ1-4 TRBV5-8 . TGTGCCAGCAGCTCTATAATTAGCTACGGGACTAATGAAAAACTGTTTTTT CASSSIISYGTNEKLFF
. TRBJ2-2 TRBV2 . TGTGCCAGCAGCGACCTCAGGGGTGCCGGGGAGCTGTTTTTT CASSDLRGAGELFF
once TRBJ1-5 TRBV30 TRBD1 TGTGCCTGGAGTTTACAGGGGTCAGTGGGGCAGCCCCAGCATTTT CAWSLQGSVGQPQHF
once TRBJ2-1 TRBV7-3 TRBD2 TGTGCCAGCAGCCCGACTAGCGGGTACAATGAGCAGTTCTTC CASSPTSGYNEQFF
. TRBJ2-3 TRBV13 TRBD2 TGTGCCAGCAGCCAAACTAGCGGGGGAGGTGCAGATACGCAGTATTTT CASSQTSGGGADTQYF
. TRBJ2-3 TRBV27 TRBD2 TGTGCCAGCAGTAATAGCGGGAAAAGCACAGATACGCAGTATTTT CASSNSGKSTDTQYF